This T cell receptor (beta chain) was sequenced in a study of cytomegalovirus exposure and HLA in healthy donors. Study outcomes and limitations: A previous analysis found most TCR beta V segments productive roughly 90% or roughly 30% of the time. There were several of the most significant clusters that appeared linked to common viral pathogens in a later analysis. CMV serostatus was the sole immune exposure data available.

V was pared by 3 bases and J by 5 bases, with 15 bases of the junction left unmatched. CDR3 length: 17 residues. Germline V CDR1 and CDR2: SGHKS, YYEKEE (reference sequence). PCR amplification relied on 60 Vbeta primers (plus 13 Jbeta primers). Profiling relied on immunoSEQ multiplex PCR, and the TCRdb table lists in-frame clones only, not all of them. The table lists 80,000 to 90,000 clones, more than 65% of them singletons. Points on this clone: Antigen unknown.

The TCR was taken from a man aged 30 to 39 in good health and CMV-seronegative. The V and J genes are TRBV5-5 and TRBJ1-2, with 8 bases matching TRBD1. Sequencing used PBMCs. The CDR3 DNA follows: TGTGCCAGCAGCTATCGACCTAGGACAGGGAACTCATATGGCTACACCTTC. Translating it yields CASSYRPRTGNSYGYTF.